Following are 26 T cell receptor beta chains from one sample sequenced in a study of control samples from healthy donors and cancer patients. Data came from immunoSEQ multiplex PCR; TCRdb stores just in-frame clones and leaves some out. Here the sample spans some 200,000 clones, about 93% being singletons. Material: blood. The receptors shown here come from a man in his forties or fifties in good health.

V gene TRBV5-8 combines with J gene TRBJ1-2; 11 nucleotides align to TRBD1. The J segment lost 0 bases and the V segment lost 2 bases, leaving 6 bases of the junction unmatched. There are 17 residues in the CDR3. Germline V gene data show CDR1 as SGHTS and CDR2 as YDEGEE. Here the CDR3 reads CASSLRTGGAANYGYTF. The CDR3 nucleotides are TGTGCCAGCAGCTTAAGGACAGGGGGCGCAGCTAACTATGGCTACACCTTC.

The chain joins TRBV18 to TRBJ2-3; 9 bases fit TRBD1. The CDR3 runs to 15 residues. Germline trimming cut 4 bases from V and 1 base from J; bases unmatched to any gene: 3. Germline CDR1 and CDR2: KGHSH and LQKENI. CDR3 region: CASSQGQGGTDTQYF. The CDR3 DNA is TGTGCCAGCTCACAGGGACAGGGAGGCACAGATACGCAGTATTTT. The full variable domain, completed using reference TRBV18 and TRBJ2-3, is NAGVMQNPRHLVRRRGQEARLRCSPMKGHSHVYWYRQLPEEGLKFMVYLQKENIIDESGMPKERFSAEFPKEGPSILRIQQVVRGDSAAYFCASSQGQGGTDTQYFGPGTRLTVL.

The V call is TRBV29-1, the J call TRBJ1-1, with TRBD1 identical over 8 bases. Germline CDR1 reads SQVTM; CDR2 reads ANQGSEA. Trimming took 7 bases from V and 3 from J; bases not matched to a gene: 10. The CDR3 runs to 14 residues. The CDR3 loop reads CSGGQAKVDTEAFF. CDR3 coding DNA: TGCAGCGGGGGACAGGCAAAGGTGGACACTGAAGCTTTCTTT. The full variable domain, rest sourced from reference TRBV29-1 and TRBJ1-1, is SAVISQKPSRDICQRGTSLTIQCQVDSQVTMMFWYRQQPGQSLTLIATANQGSEATYESGFVIDKFPISRPNLTFSTLTVSNMSPEDSSIYLCSGGQAKVDTEAFFGQGTRLTVV.

This chain connects TRBV3-1 (or the pseudogene TRBV3-2) to TRBJ2-7; 11 bases line up with TRBD1. V trimming: 1 base; J trimming: 3 bases; junction bases outside the gene matches: 2. Germline CDR1 is LGHDT and CDR2 is YNNKEL (reference sequence). CDR3 length: 15 amino acids. The CDR3 DNA follows: TGTGCCAGCAGCCAAGTGGGGACAGGGGGCTACGAGCAGTACGTC. It yields the protein CASSQVGTGGYEQYV.

The chain carries TRBV13 and TRBJ1-2; D is perhaps TRBD1 (5 bases). The V end lost 5 bases, the J end lost 0 bases, and 10 bases lay between the germline ends. CDR3 length: 14 amino acids. Germline-derived CDR1 and CDR2 are PRHDT and FYEKMQ (reference sequence). In DNA, the CDR3 is TGTGCCAGCAGCGGCGACAGCTCTAACTATGGCTACACCTTC. Translating gives CASSGDSSNYGYTF.

The sample holds a few counts of this clone. The rearrangement joins TRBV11-2 to TRBJ1-6; D is ambiguous. The V end lost 3 bases, the J end lost 3 bases, and 12 bases lay between the germline ends. Germline V gives CDR1 SGHAT, CDR2 FQNNGV. The CDR3 spans 16 residues. The DNA for the CDR3 is TGTGCCAGCAGCTTCCCCAAGCTCGGCTATAATTCACCCCTCCACTTT. This sequence encodes CASSFPKLGYNSPLHF.

This chain uses TRBV20-1 with TRBJ1-2; D ambiguous. Trimming cost V 6 bases and J 3 bases, with 8 bases left between them. Germline CDR1 reads DFQATT; CDR2 reads SNEGSKA (reference sequence). The CDR3 totals 11 residues. CDR3 bases: TGCAGTGCCTATATAGACTATGGCTACACCTTC. Translation gives CSAYIDYGYTF.

The CDR3 sequence: CASRSIDGSSGGYTF. CDR3 DNA: TGTGCCAGTAGGTCTATAGACGGATCAAGCGGTGGCTACACCTTC. V usage is TRBV19 and J usage is TRBJ1-2; D gene unclear. Trimming removed 6 bases at V and 7 bases at J, with 21 bases between. The CDR3 loop spans 15 amino acids. The germline gives CDR1 LNHDA, CDR2 SQIVND (reference sequence).

This chain joins TRBV15 and TRBJ1-2; D ambiguous. Trimming cost V 1 base and J 5 bases, with 8 bases left between them. Germline values: CDR1 LNHNV, CDR2 YYDKDF (reference sequence). CDR3 length: 13 amino acids. In DNA, the CDR3 is TGTGCCACCAGCAGAGTGGAGGAGTATGGCTACACCTTC. It translates to CATSRVEEYGYTF. Full variable domain (outside the CDR3, taken from reference TRBV15 and TRBJ1-2): DAMVIQNPRYQVTQFGKPVTLSCSQTLNHNVMYWYQQKSSQAPKLLFHYYDKDFNNEADTPDNFQSRRPNTSFCFLDIRSPGLGDTAMYLCATSRVEEYGYTFGSGTRLTVV.

The genes are TRBV25-1 and TRBJ1-2, with 8 bases identical to TRBD1. The CDR3 loop spans 14 amino acids. In germline, CDR1 is MGHDK, CDR2 SYGVNS. Trimming removed 1 base from V and 8 bases from J; junction bases left unmatched: 6. The CDR3 here is CASSEFQGARGYTF. The DNA for the CDR3 is TGTGCCAGCAGTGAATTTCAGGGGGCGAGAGGCTACACCTTC.

The CDR3 loop reads CASSEGSPSESPLHF. CDR3 coding DNA: TGTGCCAGCAGTGAAGGTTCTCCTAGTGAATCACCCCTCCACTTT. V gene TRBV2 combines with J gene TRBJ1-6; D gene ambiguous. The germline CDR1 and CDR2 sequences are SNHLY and FYNNEI. The V and J ends lost 1 base and 10 bases respectively, with 14 bases between them. The CDR3 length is 15 residues.

The chain employs TRBV5-6 and TRBJ2-6; possible D gene TRBD2, 5 bases. CDR3 length equals 16 residues. Germline V gene lookup returns CDR1 SGHDT and CDR2 YYEEEE. V lost 4 bases to trimming and J lost 1 base, with 12 bases between them. The CDR3 sequence: CASSLGRASGANVLTF. The CDR3 bases are TGTGCCAGCAGCCTAGGGCGGGCTTCTGGGGCCAACGTCCTGACTTTC.

The genes are TRBV5-1 and TRBJ2-1; 8 nucleotides agree with TRBD1. Losses at the gene ends were 7 bases for V and 3 bases for J; bases not matched to a gene: 9. From germline, CDR1 is SGHRS and CDR2 YFSETQ. The CDR3 loop spans 15 amino acids. The DNA for the CDR3 is TGCGCCAGCTCCCCCGGACAGGGCGGCTACAATGAGCAGTTCTTC. Protein sequence: CASSPGQGGYNEQFF.

This clone was observed a few times. CDR3 nucleotides: TGTGCCAGTAGTGGACCCCTGCGGCCGGGACAAACGACTGCCTCTAACTATGGCTACACCTTC. This encodes CASSGPLRPGQTTASNYGYTF. The chain links TRBV19 to TRBJ1-2, with D possibly matching TRBD1 (6 bases). The ends were cut back, 5 bases at V and 0 bases at J, with 31 bases in the middle. Germline CDR1 reads LNHDA; CDR2 reads SQIVND (reference sequence). CDR3 size: 21 residues.

The chain recombines TRBV4-2 with TRBJ1-5; no reliable D call. The V end lost 1 base, the J end lost 4 bases, and 8 bases lay between the germline ends. The CDR3 contains 14 residues. Germline-derived CDR1 and CDR2 are LGHNA and YNFKEQ. The CDR3 sequence is CASSQAGTNQPQHF. Here the CDR3 DNA reads TGTGCCAGCAGCCAAGCAGGTACGAATCAGCCCCAGCATTTT.

The rearrangement links TRBV6-6 to TRBJ2-7, with 9 bases aligning to TRBD1. Germline values: CDR1 MNHNY, CDR2 SVGAGI (reference sequence). The CDR3 totals 15 residues. V was pared by 5 bases and J by 1 base, with 6 bases of the junction left unmatched. CDR3 nucleotides: TGTGCCAGCAGTAGGGGACAGGGAACATCCTACGAGCAGTACGTC. It yields the protein CASSRGQGTSYEQYV.

The V and J genes are TRBV5-6 and TRBJ1-6, with D possibly TRBD1 on 5 matching bases. The ends were cut back, 4 bases at V and 10 bases at J, with 21 bases in the middle. The CDR3 is made up of 16 amino acids. CDR1 and CDR2 (germline): SGHDT, YYEEEE. The CDR3 DNA reads TGTGCCAGCAGCGGTGGTGGGTGGGGGTCTGTCTCACCCCTCCACTTT. It is translated as CASSGGGWGSVSPLHF.

This chain joins TRBV5-1 and TRBJ2-1; the match to TRBD2 covers 12 bases. This CDR3 is 15 amino acids long. The V gene's germline CDR1 is SGHRS and CDR2 YFSETQ. V was clipped by 3 bases and J by 4 bases; unmatched bases: 2. The CDR3 reads CASSSTSGGYNEQFF. In nucleotides, the CDR3 is TGCGCCAGCAGCTCTACTAGCGGGGGGTACAATGAGCAGTTCTTC. Full variable domain (remainder filled in from reference TRBV5-1 and TRBJ2-1): KAGVTQTPRYLIKTRGQQVTLSCSPISGHRSVSWYQQTPGQGLQFLFEYFSETQRNKGNFPGRFSGRQFSNSRSEMNVSTLELGDSALYLCASSSTSGGYNEQFFGPGTRLTVL.

The chain carries TRBV2 and TRBJ1-6; no clear D gene. This CDR3 contains 14 residues. CDR1 SNHLY and CDR2 FYNNEI come from the germline V gene. V gave up 3 bases and J gave up 6 bases, with 9 bases separating them. CDR3 residues: CASSDAAINSPLHF. The CDR3 bases are TGTGCCAGCAGTGACGCAGCCATTAATTCACCCCTCCACTTT.

This chain links TRBV28 with TRBJ1-1, with a weak D call TRBD1 (6 bases). V was trimmed by 4 bases and J by 6 bases, leaving 12 bases between them. This CDR3 region has 13 residues. Per germline, CDR1 MDHEN and CDR2 SYDVKM. For the CDR3, the DNA is TGTGCCAGCAGTTACATGGGGGCCGCTGAAGCTTTCTTT. Amino acids: CASSYMGAAEAFF.

The chain is built from TRBV24-1 and TRBJ2-3; no clear D gene. This CDR3 is 16 amino acids long. In germline, CDR1 is KGHDR, CDR2 SFDVKD. V was cut by 1 base and J by 1 base, with 11 bases left in between. In DNA form, the CDR3 reads TGTGCCACCAGTGATTTCAGTGGAAGCGGCACAGATACGCAGTATTTT. Translation: CATSDFSGSGTDTQYF.

In DNA, the CDR3 is TGTGCCAGCAGTTACCCGCTAGGGGTCTACAATGAGCAGTTCTTC. Translated, it gives CASSYPLGVYNEQFF. The V and J genes are TRBV6-2 or TRBV6-3 and TRBJ2-1, with D tentatively TRBD1 (5 bases). Trimming took off 2 bases at V and 3 bases at J, with 11 bases between the two ends. CDR1 and CDR2 from the germline V gene are MNHEY and SVGEGT. The length of the CDR3 is 15 residues.

The chain is built from TRBV16 and TRBJ2-5; D not certain. V was shortened by 4 bases and J by 4 bases, with 7 bases between the two germline ends. Germline values: CDR1 KGHSY, CDR2 FQNENV. The CDR3 totals 12 residues. The DNA of the CDR3 is TGTGCCAGCAGCCGACTCCCAGAGACCCAGTACTTC. Translating it yields CASSRLPETQYF. Full variable domain (remainder filled in from reference TRBV16 and TRBJ2-5): GEEVAQTPKHLVRGEGQKAKLYCAPIKGHSYVFWYQQVLKNEFKFLISFQNENVFDETGMPKERFSAKCLPNSPCSLEIQATKLEDSAVYFCASSRLPETQYFGPGTRLLVL.

The genes are TRBV28 and TRBJ1-6; D not certain. The CDR3 has 15 residues. Germline V CDR1 and CDR2: MDHEN, SYDVKM. The V end lost 6 bases, the J end lost 4 bases, and 13 bases lay between the germline ends. The chain's CDR3 is CASSPLSGYNSPLHF. In nucleotides, the CDR3 is TGTGCCAGCAGCCCATTAAGCGGATATAATTCACCCCTCCACTTT.

The V call is TRBV5-6, the J call TRBJ1-5, with D perhaps matching TRBD1 (6 bases). V lost 1 base, J lost 4 bases, and 12 bases lay in between. Germline CDR1 reads SGHDT; CDR2 reads YYEEEE. The CDR3 loop spans 15 amino acids. The CDR3 DNA is TGTGCCAGCAGCTTGTTAAACAGGGAAAATCAGCCCCAGCATTTT. This encodes CASSLLNRENQPQHF.

The J gene is TRBJ2-7, the V gene TRBV5-6; D gene ambiguous. Per the germline V gene, CDR1 is SGHDT and CDR2 is YYEEEE. V dropped 3 bases and J dropped 4 bases, with 11 bases sitting between them. The length of the CDR3 is 13 residues. The CDR3 nucleotides are TGTGCCAGCAGCTACAGCACCCGATACGAGCAGTACTTC. Translating gives CASSYSTRYEQYF.